Below are 23 T cell receptor beta chains sequenced from a single sample in a study of beta chain features in type 1 diabetes. Every bit of the isolated RNA underwent reverse transcription, so sequencing read expressed TCRB transcripts. The method was immunoSEQ multiplex PCR; TCRdb's version includes in-frame clones alone and lacks a portion of them. Of 200,000 to 250,000 clones listed, 55% to 70% are singletons. Sequenced input: naive CD4+ T cells from blood. These receptors all stem from a man younger than 40 in good health.

The V call is TRBV7-9, the J call TRBJ2-1; D not resolved. V lost 4 bases and J 4 bases, leaving 14 bases between the germline ends. Germline V gene lookup returns CDR1 SEHNR and CDR2 FQNEAQ (reference sequence). CDR3 length: 15 residues. CDR3 amino acids: CASSSSLGSYNEQFF. The CDR3 DNA follows: TGTGCCAGCAGCTCGTCCTTGGGGTCTTACAATGAGCAGTTCTTC.

This rearrangement joins TRBV30 to TRBJ1-1, with D possibly TRBD1 on 5 matching bases. This CDR3 has 13 residues. Germline CDR1 GTSNPN, CDR2 SVGIG (reference sequence). V lost 5 bases and J lost 5, with 15 bases in between. The CDR3 DNA follows: TGTGCCTGGTCCGGCCCCGAGGGGACTGAAGCTTTCTTT. Protein sequence: CAWSGPEGTEAFF.

This clone was counted a single time. V and J are TRBV15 and TRBJ2-1, with 7 nucleotides matching TRBD1. The CDR3 sequence is 15 residues long. V shed 0 bases, J shed 2 bases, and the junction held 1 base outside the gene matches. Germline V gene lookup returns CDR1 LNHNV and CDR2 YYDKDF (reference sequence). CDR3 nucleotide sequence: TGTGCCACCAGCAGAGATGGACAGGCCTACAATGAGCAGTTCTTC. Amino acids: CATSRDGQAYNEQFF.

The V call is TRBV6-6, the J call TRBJ2-7, with D perhaps matching TRBD1 (5 bases). The CDR3 covers 15 residues. CDR1 and CDR2 (germline): MNHNY, SVGAGI (reference sequence). Between the trimmed V and J ends, which lost 3 bases and 0 bases, there was a span of 12 bases. This CDR3 reads CASSYLGESSYEQYF. CDR3 sequence (DNA): TGTGCCAGCAGTTATCTAGGGGAATCCTCCTACGAGCAGTACTTC.

To note about this clone: Other DNA sequences in this specimen translate into the identical CDR3. The V call is TRBV30, the J call TRBJ2-7; the D gene is possibly TRBD2 (6 bases). The CDR3 is 13 residues long. The germline V and J ends were trimmed by 2 bases and 7 bases, with 15 bases remaining between them. Germline V CDR1 and CDR2: GTSNPN, SVGIG (reference sequence). Here the CDR3 reads CAWSRPAGREQYF. CDR3 coding DNA: TGTGCCTGGAGTCGACCCGCCGGGAGAGAGCAGTACTTC.

The chain joins TRBV25-1 to TRBJ2-5, with TRBD2 matching 10 bases. The CDR3 extends over 13 amino acids. V was clipped by 6 bases and J by 5 bases; unmatched bases: 3. Germline assignment: CDR1 MGHDK and CDR2 SYGVNS. The CDR3 spells CASSLAGVETQYF. The DNA of the CDR3 is TGTGCCAGCAGCCTAGCGGGAGTTGAGACCCAGTACTTC.

The chain carries TRBV29-1 and TRBJ2-2; D gene unclear. CDR3 length: 13 amino acids. V shed 5 bases and J shed 3 bases, with 10 bases lying between them. Germline CDR1 reads SQVTM; CDR2 reads ANQGSEA. CDR3 sequence (DNA): TGCAGCGTTCTGTCACCAGACACCGGGGAGCTGTTTTTT. This codes for CSVLSPDTGELFF.

The rearrangement uses TRBV30 and TRBJ2-1, with D perhaps TRBD2 (5 bases). Germline CDR1 reads GTSNPN; CDR2 reads SVGIG (reference sequence). The CDR3 totals 13 residues. Trimming removed 2 bases at V and 13 bases at J, with 18 bases between. CDR3 sequence: CAWSLYLEGSQFF. The CDR3 DNA is TGTGCCTGGAGTCTGTATCTTGAGGGATCCCAGTTCTTC. The full variable domain, its missing parts supplied by reference TRBV30 and TRBJ2-1, is SQTIHQWPATLVQPVGSPLSLECTVEGTSNPNLYWYRQAAGRGLQLLFYSVGIGQISSEVPQNLSASRPQDRQFILSSKKLLLSDSGFYLCAWSLYLEGSQFFGPGTRLTVL.

This clone occurred a few times. The chain combines TRBV4-3 with TRBJ2-7; D could derive from TRBD1 or TRBD2 (5 bases each). Germline V gene data show CDR1 as LGHNA and CDR2 as YSLEER. The length of the CDR3 is 14 residues. V was shortened by 1 base and J by 3 bases, with 10 bases between the two germline ends. The CDR3 spells CASSQVRDHYEQYF. The CDR3 DNA follows: TGCGCCAGCAGCCAAGTCCGGGACCACTACGAGCAGTACTTC.

The chain joins TRBV29-1 to TRBJ1-1, with 7 bases fitting TRBD1. This CDR3 is built from 13 residues. J gave up 1 base and V 6 bases, and 5 bases lay outside the gene matches. CDR1 and CDR2 (germline): SQVTM, ANQGSEA. The CDR3 nucleotides are TGCAGCGTCGGGGGACAGTCGAACACTGAAGCTTTCTTT. Amino acid sequence: CSVGGQSNTEAFF.

The rearrangement joins TRBV7-9 to TRBJ2-7; no reliable D call. Germline V gene data show CDR1 as SEHNR and CDR2 as FQNEAQ (reference sequence). The CDR3 extends over 12 amino acids. Trimming took 2 bases from V and 3 from J, leaving 5 bases between them. CDR3 sequence: CASSLIGYEQYF. CDR3 DNA sequence: TGTGCCAGCAGCTTAATCGGCTACGAGCAGTACTTC. Together with reference TRBV7-9 and TRBJ2-7, the CDR3 gives the full variable domain: DTGVSQNPRHKITKRGQNVTFRCDPISEHNRLYWYRQTLGQGPEFLTYFQNEAQLEKSRLLSDRFSAERPKGSFSTLEIQRTEQGDSAMYLCASSLIGYEQYFGPGTRLTVT.

The gene calls are TRBV30 and TRBJ1-5; D gene uncertain. From germline, CDR1 is GTSNPN and CDR2 SVGIG (reference sequence). The V end was cut by 5 bases, the J end by 4 bases, with 21 bases between. The CDR3 is 16 amino acids. The CDR3 here is CAWSGPGSVGNQPQHF. CDR3 coding DNA: TGTGCCTGGTCCGGCCCGGGATCCGTCGGGAATCAGCCCCAGCATTTT.

A single count supports this clone. The J gene is TRBJ2-4, the V gene TRBV7-9, with TRBD2 as a possible D gene (6 bases). V lost 0 bases, J lost 9 bases, and 12 bases lay in between. Germline V gene sequence: CDR1 SEHNR, CDR2 FQNEAQ (reference sequence). The CDR3 has 14 amino acids. The DNA for the CDR3 is TGTGCCAGCAGCTTAGCGGCAGGGAGGTTCATTCAGTACTTC. It codes for CASSLAAGRFIQYF.

The chain has TRBV30 and TRBJ2-1, with D perhaps matching TRBD1 (5 bases). Per germline, CDR1 GTSNPN and CDR2 SVGIG (reference sequence). V lost 3 bases, J lost 0 bases, and 9 bases lay in between. There are 14 residues in the CDR3. CDR3 sequence (DNA): TGTGCCTGGAGGGACACGAGCTCCTACAATGAGCAGTTCTTC. It yields the protein CAWRDTSSYNEQFF.

This sequence joins TRBV2 and TRBJ1-4; D is unclear. The V gene lost 4 bases and the J gene lost 7 bases, with 13 bases spanning the gap. This CDR3 has 14 residues. The germline V gene has CDR1 SNHLY and CDR2 FYNNEI. CDR3 DNA: TGTGCCAGCAGTGTGAGACATCGGAGTGAAAAACTGTTTTTT. It yields the protein CASSVRHRSEKLFF.

To note about this clone: This sample also contains other DNA sequences that code for the same CDR3. The rearrangement joins TRBV30 to TRBJ1-2, with D perhaps matching TRBD1 (5 bases). The CDR3 has 12 residues. CDR1 is GTSNPN, CDR2 SVGIG, per germline (reference sequence). The V end lost 1 base, the J end lost 2 bases, and 5 bases lay between the germline ends. The DNA for the CDR3 is TGTGCCTGGAGTGCAGGGAACTATGGCTACACCTTC. Encoded protein: CAWSAGNYGYTF.

V gene TRBV30 combines with J gene TRBJ2-5; D is unclear. This CDR3 has 12 residues. The V gene's germline CDR1 is GTSNPN and CDR2 SVGIG (reference sequence). V was trimmed by 3 bases and J by 4 bases, leaving 9 bases between them. The CDR3 sequence: CAWSPGPETQYF. CDR3 DNA: TGTGCCTGGAGCCCTGGGCCAGAGACCCAGTACTTC.

The rearrangement joins TRBV30 to TRBJ2-1; D gene unclear. Trimming pared 3 bases from V and 8 bases from J, leaving 14 bases between. The germline V gene encodes CDR1 GTSNPN and CDR2 SVGIG (reference sequence). The CDR3 runs to 13 residues. The CDR3 DNA follows: TGTGCCTGGAGGCCGGAAGCAATGGATGAGCAGTTCTTC. Translation: CAWRPEAMDEQFF.

This clone turned up a few times. The chain couples TRBV30 to TRBJ1-1; TRBD1 matches at 11 bases. The CDR3 loop spans 14 amino acids. CDR1 and CDR2 from the germline V gene are GTSNPN and SVGIG (reference sequence). V lost 5 bases, J lost 3 bases, and 5 bases stayed unmatched. The CDR3 spells CAWGQGARYTEAFF. The CDR3 DNA reads as TGTGCCTGGGGACAGGGGGCTAGGTACACTGAAGCTTTCTTT.

V gene TRBV11-2 combines with J gene TRBJ2-7, with TRBD1 as a possible D gene (6 bases). The CDR3 runs to 15 residues. The germline V gene has CDR1 SGHAT and CDR2 FQNNGV. V lost 3 bases and J lost 0, with 12 bases in between. The CDR3 loop is CASSLDSLTSYEQYF. CDR3 sequence (DNA): TGTGCCAGCAGCTTGGACAGCCTAACCTCCTACGAGCAGTACTTC.

V usage is TRBV13 and J usage is TRBJ2-3, with D possibly being TRBD2 (5 bases). The CDR3 totals 17 residues. Germline loops: CDR1 PRHDT, CDR2 FYEKMQ (reference sequence). V shed 3 bases and J shed 0 bases, with 16 bases lying between them. In DNA form, the CDR3 reads TGTGCCAGCAGCTTGGCGGGTCTCCTGTCTAGCACAGATACGCAGTATTTT. Translation gives CASSLAGLLSSTDTQYF.

This clone was detected only a few times. The gene calls are TRBV19 and TRBJ2-7; D assignment may be TRBD1 or TRBD2 (5 bases each). The CDR3 spans 13 residues. V was shortened by 5 bases and J by 2 bases, with 10 bases between the two germline ends. The V gene's germline CDR1 is LNHDA and CDR2 SQIVND (reference sequence). The CDR3 spells CASSPRDAYEQYF. In nucleotides, the CDR3 is TGTGCCAGTAGTCCCCGGGACGCCTACGAGCAGTACTTC. Filled out from reference TRBV19 and TRBJ2-7, the complete variable domain reads DGGITQSPKYLFRKEGQNVTLSCEQNLNHDAMYWYRQDPGQGLRLIYYSQIVNDFQKGDIAEGYSVSREKKESFPLTVTSAQKNPTAFYLCASSPRDAYEQYFGPGTRLTVT.

The chain carries TRBV10-3 and TRBJ1-2; no definite D call. Germline V gene data show CDR1 as ENHRY and CDR2 as SYGVKD. The CDR3 length is 15 residues. Trimming took 3 bases from V and 4 from J, leaving 15 bases between them. The CDR3 DNA reads as TGTGCCATCAGTGAAGATGGGTTCAGTAGCTATGGCTACACCTTC. Its protein is CAISEDGFSSYGYTF.